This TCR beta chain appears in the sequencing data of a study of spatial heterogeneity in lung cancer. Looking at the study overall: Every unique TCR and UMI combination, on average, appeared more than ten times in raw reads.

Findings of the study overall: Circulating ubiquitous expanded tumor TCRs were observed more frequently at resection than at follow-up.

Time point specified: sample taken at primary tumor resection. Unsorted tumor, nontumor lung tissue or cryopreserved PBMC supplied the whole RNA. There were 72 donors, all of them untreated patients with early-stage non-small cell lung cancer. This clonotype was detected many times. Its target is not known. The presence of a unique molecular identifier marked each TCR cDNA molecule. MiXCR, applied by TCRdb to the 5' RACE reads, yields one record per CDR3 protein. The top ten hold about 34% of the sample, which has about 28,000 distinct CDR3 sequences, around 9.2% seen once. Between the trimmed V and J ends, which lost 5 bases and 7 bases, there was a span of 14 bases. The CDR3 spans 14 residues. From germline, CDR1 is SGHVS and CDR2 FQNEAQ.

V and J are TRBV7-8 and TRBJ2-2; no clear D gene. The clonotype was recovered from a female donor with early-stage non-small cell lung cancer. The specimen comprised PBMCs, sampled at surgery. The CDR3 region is CASSTRRLSGELFF. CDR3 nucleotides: TGTGCCAGCAGCACCCGGCGGTTGAGCGGGGAGCTGTTTTTT. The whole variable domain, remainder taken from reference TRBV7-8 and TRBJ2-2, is GAGVSQSPRYKVAKRGQDVALRCDPISGHVSLFWYQQALGQGPEFLTYFQNEAQLDKSGLPSDRFFAERPEGSVSTLKIQRTQQEDSAVYLCASSTRRLSGELFFGEGSRLTVL.